The rows below give T cell receptor beta chains drawn from one sample of a study of blood T cell repertoires in COVID-19. Sequencing used immunoSEQ multiplex PCR; TCRdb keeps in-frame clones, though not all of them. Among fewer than 350,000 clones, about 86% were seen once, and the ten largest hold 13%. The sequencing sample was made of peripheral blood. These receptors all come from a woman between 65 and 79 years old with COVID-19, enrolled during active disease. CDR3s include the opening cysteine and the closing phenylalanine or tryptophan. D genes are given only for firm matches. Clone size appears in some rows only: once, few, many, or a class for an expanded clone.

clone size: .; V gene: TRBV24-1; J gene: TRBJ2-1; D gene: TRBD2; CDR3 DNA: TGTGCCACCAGTGATCAGGTTAGCGGGGGGGCCTACAATGAGCAGTTCTTC; CDR3 protein: CATSDQVSGGAYNEQFF
clone size: .; V gene: TRBV7-6; J gene: TRBJ2-5; D gene: TRBD2; CDR3 DNA: TGTGCCAGCAGCTCCGGGGGGGCGTTACAAGAGACCCAGTACTTC; CDR3 protein: CASSSGGALQETQYF
clone size: .; V gene: TRBV28; J gene: TRBJ1-5; D gene: TRBD1; CDR3 DNA: TGTGCCAGCAGTTTCCGGGACAGGGATAGTCAGCCCCAGCATTTT; CDR3 protein: CASSFRDRDSQPQHF
clone size: .; V gene: TRBV5-4; J gene: TRBJ2-6; D gene: TRBD1; CDR3 DNA: TGTGCCAGCAGGACAGGGTCTGGGGCCAACGTCCTGACTTTC; CDR3 protein: CASRTGSGANVLTF
clone size: .; V gene: TRBV9; J gene: TRBJ2-7; D gene: TRBD1; CDR3 DNA: TGTGCCAGCAACCCAGGGTTGGGAACAGGGGAATACGAGCAGTACTTC; CDR3 protein: CASNPGLGTGEYEQYF
clone size: .; V gene: TRBV2; J gene: TRBJ1-2; D gene: TRBD1; CDR3 DNA: TGTGCCAGCAGAATGGGCAGGGGGCCTAACTATGGCTACACCTTC; CDR3 protein: CASRMGRGPNYGYTF
clone size: .; V gene: TRBV6-5; J gene: TRBJ2-7; D gene: TRBD2; CDR3 DNA: TGTGCCAGCAATACAGCGGGGGGGCAATACGAGCAGTACTTC; CDR3 protein: CASNTAGGQYEQYF
clone size: .; V gene: TRBV5-1; J gene: TRBJ2-1; D gene: .; CDR3 DNA: TGCGCCAGCAGCTTTTCGCAGGTCCCCGGTGAGCAGTTCTTC; CDR3 protein: CASSFSQVPGEQFF
clone size: .; V gene: TRBV6-5; J gene: TRBJ1-2; D gene: .; CDR3 DNA: TGTGCCAGCATTACTCGGACAGTAGCCTATGGCTACACCTTC; CDR3 protein: CASITRTVAYGYTF
clone size: .; V gene: TRBV18; J gene: TRBJ2-7; D gene: TRBD2; CDR3 DNA: TGTGCCAGCTCACAATCCGCTAGCGGATACGAGCAGTACTTC; CDR3 protein: CASSQSASGYEQYF
clone size: .; V gene: TRBV27; J gene: TRBJ2-4; D gene: TRBD2; CDR3 DNA: TGTGCCAGCAGTTCGAGACTAGCGGGGGGGGTAGCCAAAAACATTCAGTACTTC; CDR3 protein: CASSSRLAGGVAKNIQYF
clone size: .; V gene: TRBV28; J gene: TRBJ2-1; D gene: .; CDR3 DNA: TGTGCCAGCAGTTTGCGCCCACAGGAGAATGAGCAGTTCTTC; CDR3 protein: CASSLRPQENEQFF
clone size: .; V gene: TRBV7-2; J gene: TRBJ2-4; D gene: .; CDR3 DNA: TGTGCCAGCAGCTTAATGAGGGAGGACAGGTCCAAAAACATTCAGTACTTC; CDR3 protein: CASSLMREDRSKNIQYF
clone size: once; V gene: TRBV19; J gene: TRBJ1-3; D gene: .; CDR3 DNA: TGTGCCAGTAGTATAGATCGGGGGAGCTCTGGAAACACCATATATTTT; CDR3 protein: CASSIDRGSSGNTIYF
clone size: few; V gene: TRBV18; J gene: TRBJ1-6; D gene: .; CDR3 DNA: TGTGCCAGCTCACCCACGGCGGTGGTTAAGGGAGGCTCGAATTCACCCCTCCACTTT; CDR3 protein: CASSPTAVVKGGSNSPLHF
clone size: .; V gene: TRBV30; J gene: TRBJ2-3; D gene: TRBD2; CDR3 DNA: TGTGCCTCGGATCCTCGCGGGGGGTCCACAGATACGCAGTATTTT; CDR3 protein: CASDPRGGSTDTQYF
clone size: .; V gene: TRBV10-3; J gene: TRBJ2-7; D gene: TRBD2; CDR3 DNA: TGTGCCATCAGTGGGTCCGGGACTAGCGGAGGCTCCATCTCCTACGAGCAGTACTTC; CDR3 protein: CAISGSGTSGGSISYEQYF
clone size: .; V gene: TRBV18; J gene: TRBJ2-5; D gene: .; CDR3 DNA: TGTGCCAGCTCACCAAAAGGAGGAGAGACCCAGTACTTC; CDR3 protein: CASSPKGGETQYF
clone size: .; V gene: TRBV7-3; J gene: TRBJ2-1; D gene: .; CDR3 DNA: TGTGCCAGCAGCCCCGTGGATGGGGGGAGGAATGAGCAGTTCTTC; CDR3 protein: CASSPVDGGRNEQFF
clone size: .; V gene: TRBV5-1; J gene: TRBJ2-7; D gene: .; CDR3 DNA: TGCGCCAGCAGCCCGTTGACAAGCTCCTACGAGCAGTACTTC; CDR3 protein: CASSPLTSSYEQYF
clone size: .; V gene: TRBV27; J gene: TRBJ2-7; D gene: TRBD1; CDR3 DNA: TGTGCCAGCAGTCCGGGTGGGACAGAGAGCTACGAGCAGTACTTC; CDR3 protein: CASSPGGTESYEQYF